Listed below are T cell receptor beta chains from one sample, sequenced in a study of blood T cell repertoires in COVID-19. The table came from immunoSEQ multiplex PCR; TCRdb's copy has only in-frame clones and leaves some out. The sample carries 150,000 or so clones, approximately 80% recorded once. Specimen: peripheral blood. These receptors all come from a woman aged 55-70 years with COVID-19, enrolled during active disease. Both conserved end residues are part of each CDR3. The D gene is left open where the match is weak. The size entry is marked missing in some rows and otherwise reads once, few, many or a size class.

J gene,V gene,D gene,clone size,CDR3 DNA,CDR3 protein
TRBJ1-5,TRBV18,TRBD1,once,TGTGCCAGCTCACCACTCCCCCCGACAGGGGGCCTGAGGAGCAATCAGCCCCAGCATTTT,CASSPLPPTGGLRSNQPQHF
TRBJ2-5,TRBV24-1,-,-,TGTGCCACCAGTGACCCTACTCAAGAGACCCAGTACTTC,CATSDPTQETQYF
TRBJ2-5,TRBV19,TRBD2,-,TGTGCCAGTAGTATAGTTGGTAGCGGGAGATCGGAGACCCAGTACTTC,CASSIVGSGRSETQYF
TRBJ2-7,TRBV12-3/TRBV12-4,-,few,TGTGCCAGCAGTTACGGACAGTACGAGCAGTACTTC,CASSYGQYEQYF
TRBJ2-1,TRBV6-5,-,-,TGTGCCAGCATCATGGGGACAAGCAATGAGCAGTTCTTC,CASIMGTSNEQFF
TRBJ1-5,TRBV4-2,-,-,TGTGCCAGCAGCCAAGACGTGAGGCAGATACCTAATCAGCCCCAGCATTTT,CASSQDVRQIPNQPQHF
TRBJ1-2,TRBV15,-,once,TGTGCCACCAGCAGAGGTAACAGGGTGGAAAACTATGGCTACACCTTC,CATSRGNRVENYGYTF
TRBJ1-2,TRBV7-9,-,-,TGTGCCAGCAGCAACCCCCACGCGGATCTATGGCTACACTTC,CASSNPHADLWLHF
TRBJ1-3,TRBV9,-,-,TGTGCCAGCAGCGTAGACTCTGCTATCCGTGGAAACACCATATATTTT,CASSVDSAIRGNTIYF
TRBJ2-1,TRBV10-1,TRBD2,-,TGCGCCAGCAGTGGCCCTAGCGGGAAAAATGAGCAGTTCTTC,CASSGPSGKNEQFF
TRBJ1-4,TRBV6-5,-,-,TGTGCCAGCAGCCGTGACAGAGCAACTAATGAAAAACTGTTTTTT,CASSRDRATNEKLFF
TRBJ2-3,TRBV9,TRBD2,-,TGTGCCAGCAGCCTTGGGACTAGCGGGGGACGGGATACGCAGTATTTT,CASSLGTSGGRDTQYF
TRBJ1-2,TRBV3-1/TRBV3-2,TRBD1,once,TGTGCCAGCAGCCCAACGGGACAGGGGACATCTAACTATGGCTACACCTTC,CASSPTGQGTSNYGYTF
TRBJ2-1,TRBV7-2,-,-,TGTGCCAGCAGCTTAGGACCCCCGGGGGGCAATGACAATGAGCAGTTCTTC,CASSLGPPGGNDNEQFF
TRBJ1-1,TRBV27,TRBD1,medium-sized,TGTGCCAGCAGTAGGGACAGAGGTATTAACACTGAAGCTTTCTTT,CASSRDRGINTEAFF
TRBJ2-1,TRBV7-8,TRBD2,-,TGTGCCAGCAGCTTAGAGGCGGGAGGAGGCTACAATGAGCAGTTCTTC,CASSLEAGGGYNEQFF
TRBJ1-4,TRBV18,TRBD1,-,TGTGCCAGCTCACCCCGGACAGGGGTTAATGAAAAACTGTTTTTT,CASSPRTGVNEKLFF
TRBJ1-5,TRBV6-5,-,-,TGTGCCAGCCGGGAGGCACTAAGTGATCAGCCCCAGCATTTT,CASREALSDQPQHF
TRBJ1-5,TRBV3-1/TRBV3-2,TRBD1,-,TGTGCCAGCAGCCGGGACAGGGCGGTGGGGCCCCAGCATTTT,CASSRDRAVGPQHF
TRBJ1-1,TRBV5-8,-,once,TGTGCCAGCAACAGCCAGGGAGGCGCGGCTGAAGCTTTCTTT,CASNSQGGAAEAFF
TRBJ1-1,TRBV11-2,TRBD1,-,TGTGCCAGCAGCTTAGCGGACAGGGGGCGAACTGAAGCTTTCTTT,CASSLADRGRTEAFF
TRBJ1-2,TRBV2,-,-,TGTGCCAGCAGCCCCAGGGATGGCTACACCTTC,CASSPRDGYTF
TRBJ1-4,TRBV10-3,-,-,TGTGCCACCATGGGCCAGGGGACCGAAAAACTGTTTTTT,CATMGQGTEKLFF
TRBJ2-5,TRBV7-3,-,-,TGTGCCAGCAGCTTAAGTGGAGGGCAAGAGACCCAGTACTTC,CASSLSGGQETQYF
TRBJ1-1,TRBV29-1,-,-,TGCAGCGTTGACCAGGGAGGTCACACTGAAGCTTTCTTT,CSVDQGGHTEAFF
TRBJ1-6,TRBV4-1,-,-,TGCGCCAGCAGCCAAAGGGAATTAGGGGATTCACCCCTCCACTTT,CASSQRELGDSPLHF
TRBJ1-6,TRBV18,TRBD1,-,TGTGCCAGCTCACCGGGACAGGGAGGGAATTCACCCCTCCACTTT,CASSPGQGGNSPLHF
TRBJ1-1,TRBV28,-,-,TGTGCCAGCAGGACGACACTCCCCGTGAACACTGAAGCTTTCTTT,CASRTTLPVNTEAFF
TRBJ1-3,TRBV5-1,TRBD1,-,TGCGCCAGCAGCCCCGGGACAGCGGCCCCTGGAAACACCATATATTTT,CASSPGTAAPGNTIYF
TRBJ2-1,TRBV7-8,TRBD2,once,TGTGCCAGCAGCGGCCTGACTAGCGGGTACAACAATGAGCAGTTCTTC,CASSGLTSGYNNEQFF
TRBJ1-3,TRBV15,-,-,TGTGCCACCAGCATCTTACAGGGAACTGGAAACACCATATATTTT,CATSILQGTGNTIYF
TRBJ1-1,TRBV6-5,-,-,TGTGCCAGCAGTTACGAGGGCACTGAAGCTTTCTTT,CASSYEGTEAFF
TRBJ1-2,TRBV29-1,-,-,TGCAGCGTTGATTTGGAGGAGGCTAACTATGGCTACACCTTC,CSVDLEEANYGYTF
TRBJ1-2,TRBV27,TRBD1,-,TGTGCCAGCAGTCCGGGGGGGGACAGATTAAACTATGGCTACACCTTC,CASSPGGDRLNYGYTF
TRBJ2-1,TRBV10-1,TRBD2,-,TGCGCCAGCAGTGTAGCTAGCGGGGTCCGGACCTACAATGAGCAGTTCTTC,CASSVASGVRTYNEQFF
TRBJ1-2,TRBV18,-,-,TGTGCCAGCTCACCTGGGGCCGGGACACTGGTTGGCTACACCTTC,CASSPGAGTLVGYTF
TRBJ2-1,TRBV24-1,-,-,TGTGCCACCAAAGGGGTGTCCTACAATGAGCAGTTCTTC,CATKGVSYNEQFF
TRBJ2-3,TRBV24-1,-,-,TGTGCCACCAGTGTCGCCGGGAAAACTAGCACAGATACGCAGTATTTT,CATSVAGKTSTDTQYF
TRBJ1-1,TRBV6-5,-,-,TGTGCCACCAGTCTCCAGGCGAACACTGAAGCTTTCTTT,CATSLQANTEAFF
TRBJ2-5,TRBV5-1,TRBD2,-,TGCGCCAGCAGCTTGGCGGCCCTAGCGGGAGTCCAAGAGACCCAGTACTTC,CASSLAALAGVQETQYF
TRBJ1-2,TRBV11-2,TRBD1,-,TGTGCCAGCACCCGGACAGGGATTGGCTACACCTTC,CASTRTGIGYTF
TRBJ2-1,TRBV6-1,TRBD1,-,TGTGCCAGCAGTGACAGACAGGGGGTCTGGCAGTTCTTC,CASSDRQGVWQFF
TRBJ1-1,TRBV27,-,-,TGTGCCAGCAGTTTTGGGGGCAGGGGGAACACTGAAGCTTTCTTT,CASSFGGRGNTEAFF
TRBJ1-6,TRBV2,TRBD1,-,TGTGCCAGCAGACCAGGGGGAGAGACAAATTCACCCCTCCACTTT,CASRPGGETNSPLHF
TRBJ1-2,TRBV12-3/TRBV12-4,TRBD1,-,TGTGCCAGCAGTTTAAATGGACAGGTTGGCTACACCTTC,CASSLNGQVGYTF
TRBJ1-5,TRBV10-3,-,-,TGTGCCATCAGTGGCACGGGAAGTCAGCCCCAGCATTTT,CAISGTGSQPQHF
TRBJ2-5,TRBV18,-,-,TGTGCCAGCTCACCACCGGTGGGCACAGAGACCCAGTACTTC,CASSPPVGTETQYF